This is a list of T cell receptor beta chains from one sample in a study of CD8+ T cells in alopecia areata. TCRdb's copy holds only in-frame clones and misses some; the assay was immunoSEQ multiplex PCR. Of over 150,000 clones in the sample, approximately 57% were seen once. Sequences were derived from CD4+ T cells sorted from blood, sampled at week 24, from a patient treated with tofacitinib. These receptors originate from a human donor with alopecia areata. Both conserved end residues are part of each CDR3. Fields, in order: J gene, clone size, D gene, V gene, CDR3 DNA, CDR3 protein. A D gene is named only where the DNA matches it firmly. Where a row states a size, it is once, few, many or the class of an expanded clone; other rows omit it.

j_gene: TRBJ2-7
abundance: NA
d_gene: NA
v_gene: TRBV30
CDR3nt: TGTGCCTGGATTACCGACACCGTCTCCTACGAGCAGTACTTC
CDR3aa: CAWITDTVSYEQYF

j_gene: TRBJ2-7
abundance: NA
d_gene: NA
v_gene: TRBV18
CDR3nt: TGTGCCAGCTCACCACAGGGGTTTACCTACGAGCAGTACTTC
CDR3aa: CASSPQGFTYEQYF

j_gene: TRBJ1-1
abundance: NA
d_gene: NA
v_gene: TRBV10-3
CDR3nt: TGTGCCATCAGTGAGGGTGAGGGAAGGACTGAAGCTTTCTTT
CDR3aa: CAISEGEGRTEAFF

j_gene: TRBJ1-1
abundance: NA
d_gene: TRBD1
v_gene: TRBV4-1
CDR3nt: TGCGCCAGCAGTTCATCGACAGGGTGGGGGACCGAAGCTTTCTTT
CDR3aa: CASSSSTGWGTEAFF

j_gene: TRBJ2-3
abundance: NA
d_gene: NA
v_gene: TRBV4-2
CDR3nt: TGTGCCAGCAGCCAAGGGGCGGGTAACACAGATACGCAGTATTTT
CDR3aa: CASSQGAGNTDTQYF

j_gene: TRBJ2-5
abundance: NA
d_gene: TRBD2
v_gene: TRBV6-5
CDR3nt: TGTGCCAGTATGCCGGGACTAAGGGAGACCCAGTACTTC
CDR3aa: CASMPGLRETQYF

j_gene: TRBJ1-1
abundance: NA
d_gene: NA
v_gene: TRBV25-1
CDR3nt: TGTGCCAGCAGTGATTATTGGTCAGGGAACACTGAAGCTTTCTTT
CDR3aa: CASSDYWSGNTEAFF

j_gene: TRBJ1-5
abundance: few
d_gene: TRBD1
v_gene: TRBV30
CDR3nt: TGTGCCTGGAGTCCCGGGACAGGGAATAATAATCAGCCCCAGCATTTT
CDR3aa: CAWSPGTGNNNQPQHF

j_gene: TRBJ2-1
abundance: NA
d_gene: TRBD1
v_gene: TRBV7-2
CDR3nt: TGTGCCAGCAGCCGACCCCCGGGACAGGGTACCAATGAGCAGTTCTTC
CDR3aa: CASSRPPGQGTNEQFF

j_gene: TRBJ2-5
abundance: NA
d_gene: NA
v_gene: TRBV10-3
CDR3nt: TGTGCCATCAGTGAGGCCGGTTGGCGGGCCCAAGAGACCCAGTACTTC
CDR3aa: CAISEAGWRAQETQYF

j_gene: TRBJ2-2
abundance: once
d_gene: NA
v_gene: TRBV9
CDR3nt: TGTGCCAGCAGCGTACGGACCCAAGCAGTCACCGGGGAGCCGTTTTTT
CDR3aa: CASSVRTQAVTGEPFF

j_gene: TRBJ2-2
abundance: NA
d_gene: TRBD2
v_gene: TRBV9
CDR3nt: TGTGCCAGCAGCGGTAGCGGGGGTAACACCGGGGAGCTGTTTTTT
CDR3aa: CASSGSGGNTGELFF

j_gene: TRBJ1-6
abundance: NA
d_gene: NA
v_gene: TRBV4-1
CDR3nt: TGCGCCAGCAGCCAGTTACTAACGTATAATTCACCCCTCCACTTT
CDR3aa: CASSQLLTYNSPLHF

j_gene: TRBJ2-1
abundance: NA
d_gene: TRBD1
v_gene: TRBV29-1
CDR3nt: TGCAGCGTTCAGGACAGGGTCGGCGCGGCCTCCGGGGATGAGCAGTTCTTC
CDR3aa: CSVQDRVGAASGDEQFF

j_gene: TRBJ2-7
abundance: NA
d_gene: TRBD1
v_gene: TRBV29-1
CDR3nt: TGCAGCGTTGGAAGGGACAGGATGTCCTACGAGCAGTACTTC
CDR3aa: CSVGRDRMSYEQYF

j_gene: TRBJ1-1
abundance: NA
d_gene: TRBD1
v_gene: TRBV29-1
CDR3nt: TGCAGCGTACTGGACAGGACCTTAAACACTGAAGCTTTCTTT
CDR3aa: CSVLDRTLNTEAFF

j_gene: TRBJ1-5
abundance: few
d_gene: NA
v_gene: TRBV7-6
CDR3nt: TGTGCCAGCAGCATACCCCCTGGGGCCCAGCATTTT
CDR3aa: CASSIPPGAQHF

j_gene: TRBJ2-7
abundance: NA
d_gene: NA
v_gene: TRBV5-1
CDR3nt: TGCGCCAGCAGCTTGGCATCGGGCGGATTAACGTACGAGCAGTACTTC
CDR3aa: CASSLASGGLTYEQYF

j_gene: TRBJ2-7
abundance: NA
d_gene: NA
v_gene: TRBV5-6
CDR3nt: TGTGCCAGCAGCTTGGAGGGCAGCCAGCTCTCCTACGAGCAGTACTTC
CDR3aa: CASSLEGSQLSYEQYF

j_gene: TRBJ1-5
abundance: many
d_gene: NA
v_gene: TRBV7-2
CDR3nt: TGTGCCAGCAGCTCGGCCAAAGCTCAGCCCCAGCATTTT
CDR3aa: CASSSAKAQPQHF

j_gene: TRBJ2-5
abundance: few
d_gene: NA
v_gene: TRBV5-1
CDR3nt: TGCGCCAGCAGCTTGGAAGGGCAGCGAGAGACCCAGTACTTC
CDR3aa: CASSLEGQRETQYF

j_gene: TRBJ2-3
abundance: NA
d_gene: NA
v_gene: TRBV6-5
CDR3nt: TGTGCCAGCAGGCGTGAGGGACCGAGCACAGATACGCAGTATTTT
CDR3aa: CASRREGPSTDTQYF

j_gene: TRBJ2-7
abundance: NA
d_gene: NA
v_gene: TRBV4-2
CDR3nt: TGTGCCAGCAGCCAAGGTTTAGCGGACCCCTACGAGCAGTACTTC
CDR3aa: CASSQGLADPYEQYF

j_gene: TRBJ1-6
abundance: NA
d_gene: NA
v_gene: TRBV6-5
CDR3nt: TGTGCCAGCAGTTACTCGTTCCGGGAAGGGAATTCACCCCTCCACTTT
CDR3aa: CASSYSFREGNSPLHF

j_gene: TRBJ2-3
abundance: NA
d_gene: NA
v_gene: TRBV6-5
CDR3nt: TGTGCCAGCAGTTATGGGCTAGCGTCCGATACGCAGTATTTT
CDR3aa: CASSYGLASDTQYF

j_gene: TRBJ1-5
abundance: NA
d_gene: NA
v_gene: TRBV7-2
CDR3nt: TGTGCCAGCAGCTTAATGGGGTTCGACCAGCCCCAGCATTTT
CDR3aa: CASSLMGFDQPQHF

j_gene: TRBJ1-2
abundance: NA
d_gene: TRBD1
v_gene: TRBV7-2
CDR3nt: TGTGCCAGCAGCTCGACAGGGGGCGCGCGGGGCTACACCTTC
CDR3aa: CASSSTGGARGYTF

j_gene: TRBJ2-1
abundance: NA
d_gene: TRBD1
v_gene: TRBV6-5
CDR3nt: TGTGCCAGCAGTAACAGGGGGCCAAGAGGGGATGAGCAGTTCTTC
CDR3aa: CASSNRGPRGDEQFF

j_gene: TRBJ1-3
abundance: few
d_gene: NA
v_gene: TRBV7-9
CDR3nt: TGTGCCAGCAGCCTAGGACTCCGGGCCCGACCTGGAAACACCATATATTTT
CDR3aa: CASSLGLRARPGNTIYF

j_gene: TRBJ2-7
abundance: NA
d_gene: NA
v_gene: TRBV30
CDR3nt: TGTGCCTGGGGAGGGGAGTCCTACGAGCAGTACTTC
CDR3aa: CAWGGESYEQYF